The following is a T cell receptor beta chain sequence with its context. Its antigen is not identified. This may arise from a read error, as a much more abundant clone is one base away. As it was prepared, the TCRbeta library received unique molecular identifiers. TCRdb ran MiXCR on the PCR reads and lists one entry per CDR3 protein. The sample holds 280,000 or so distinct CDR3 sequences, around a tenth seen once. This sample is drawn from a study of T-cell reconstitution after alpha-beta-depleted transplantation in children. The study, taken as a whole, reports: Several hundred graft clones that had expanded were reportedly the source of alpha-beta T cells about two months after transplant. One year post-transplant, T-cell counts and diversity were largely derived from T cells produced anew. Recipient T cells and thymic progenitors that survived were the source of the high TCRbeta diversity seen at day 60 in some patients.

This receptor was obtained from a male patient aged 2-15 years who had a stem cell transplant for chronic granulomatous disease, so the T cells may come from the graft donor. Sequencing was performed on peripheral blood, taken 180 days after TCRalphabeta/CD19-depleted stem cell transplant.

The CDR3 reads CATSRDKQGPYNEQFF. CDR3 nucleotide sequence: TGTGCCACCAGCAGAGATAAACAGGGGCCCTACAATGAGCAGTTCTTC. The gene calls are TRBV15 and TRBJ2-1, with TRBD1 identical over 7 bases. Germline values: CDR1 LNHNV, CDR2 YYDKDF (reference sequence). V shed 0 bases, J shed 2 bases, and the junction held 4 bases outside the gene matches. This CDR3 comprises 16 residues.